Each of the 31 T cell receptor beta chains below was sequenced from the same sample in a study of blood T cell repertoires in COVID-19. The method was immunoSEQ multiplex PCR; TCRdb's version includes in-frame clones alone and lacks a portion of them. This table holds about 88,000 clones, 87% found once. Sequenced: peripheral blood. The receptors originated from a woman aged 60 to 75 with COVID-19, enrolled during active disease.

The gene calls are TRBV5-1 and TRBJ2-3; TRBD2 aligns across 9 bases. Germline CDR1 SGHRS, CDR2 YFSETQ. The ends lost 4 bases at V and 0 bases at J; junction bases unmatched: 3. This CDR3 is built from 15 residues. The CDR3 sequence: CASSSGGTSTDTQYF. The CDR3 nucleotides are TGCGCCAGCAGCAGCGGGGGGACTAGCACAGATACGCAGTATTTT.

This chain uses TRBV18 with TRBJ2-5, with 7 bases matching TRBD2. The CDR3 totals 13 residues. Germline V gene sequence: CDR1 KGHSH, CDR2 LQKENI. Germline trimming cut 5 bases from V and 0 bases from J; bases unmatched to any gene: 0. The CDR3 DNA reads TGTGCCAGCTCAGCGGGGGACCAAGAGACCCAGTACTTC. It codes for CASSAGDQETQYF.

This chain joins TRBV19 and TRBJ2-1; 10 nucleotides line up with TRBD2. With V trimmed by 6 bases and J by 7 bases, 9 bases remained unmatched. Germline CDR1 and CDR2: LNHDA and SQIVND (reference sequence). CDR3 length: 15 amino acids. CDR3 region: CASREAGGPRNEQFF. The CDR3 DNA sequence: TGTGCCAGTAGAGAAGCGGGGGGGCCTAGAAATGAGCAGTTCTTC.

The chain joins TRBV7-2 to TRBJ2-2, with 12 positions matching TRBD2. The CDR3 consists of 16 residues. Germline V gene lookup returns CDR1 SGHTA and CDR2 FQGNSA. Trimming took 2 bases from V and 10 from J; bases not matched to a gene: 8. The CDR3 sequence is CASSLPGTSGLEELFF. CDR3 DNA: TGTGCCAGCAGCTTACCCGGGACTAGCGGGCTGGAGGAGCTGTTTTTT.

Only one count was recorded for this clone. V gene TRBV19 combines with J gene TRBJ2-3; 8 nucleotides align to TRBD1. V trimming: 5 bases; J trimming: 3 bases; junction bases outside the gene matches: 10. CDR3 length: 16 residues. Germline values: CDR1 LNHDA, CDR2 SQIVND (reference sequence). The CDR3 DNA reads TGTGCCAGTAGTTACAACCGGGACAGGAGGACAGATACGCAGTATTTT. Translating gives CASSYNRDRRTDTQYF. Full variable domain (outside the CDR3, taken from reference TRBV19 and TRBJ2-3): DGGITQSPKYLFRKEGQNVTLSCEQNLNHDAMYWYRQDPGQGLRLIYYSQIVNDFQKGDIAEGYSVSREKKESFPLTVTSAQKNPTAFYLCASSYNRDRRTDTQYFGPGTRLTVL.

The V call is TRBV7-2, the J call TRBJ2-5; the D gene is possibly TRBD1 (6 bases). Trimming left V 3 bases short and J 5 bases short, with 13 bases between. The CDR3 is 14 residues long. Germline V gene data show CDR1 as SGHTA and CDR2 as FQGNSA. The CDR3 loop is CASSFFGGPETQYF. The CDR3 coding sequence is TGTGCCAGCAGCTTTTTTGGGGGCCCGGAGACCCAGTACTTC.

The DNA for the CDR3 is TGTGCCAGCAGTTTATCGACGGCAGGGGGCGCTTTCTTT. Amino acids: CASSLSTAGGAFF. The gene calls are TRBV27 and TRBJ1-1; TRBD1 aligns across 8 bases. Germline V gene sequence: CDR1 MNHEY, CDR2 SMNVEV (reference sequence). The CDR3 runs to 13 residues. V was pared by 0 bases and J by 11 bases, with 5 bases of the junction left unmatched.

The rearrangement links TRBV28 to TRBJ1-4, with 9 bases lining up with TRBD1. J lost 5 bases, V lost 6 bases, and 7 bases had no gene match. Germline CDR1 reads MDHEN; CDR2 reads SYDVKM. The CDR3 runs to 15 residues. The CDR3 sequence: CASSYGTGLNEKLFF. The DNA of the CDR3 is TGTGCCAGCAGCTACGGGACAGGGCTAAATGAAAAACTGTTTTTT.

The chain employs TRBV13 and TRBJ1-2, with D tentatively TRBD1 (6 bases). The length of the CDR3 is 13 residues. The germline CDR1 and CDR2 sequences are PRHDT and FYEKMQ (reference sequence). With 5 bases removed from V and 8 bases from J, the gap between germline ends came to 15 bases. The CDR3 sequence is CASSNRVSKGYTF. The CDR3, as DNA: TGTGCCAGCAGCAACAGGGTTTCCAAGGGCTACACCTTC.

V usage is TRBV7-9 and J usage is TRBJ1-1; maybe TRBD1 (6 bases). This CDR3 region has 12 residues. CDR1 and CDR2 from the germline V gene are SEHNR and FQNEAQ (reference sequence). V dropped 3 bases and J dropped 8 bases, with 10 bases sitting between them. CDR3 coding DNA: TGTGCCAGCAGCTTGGTTGACAGGGAAGCTTTCTTT. Encoded protein: CASSLVDREAFF.

The DNA of the CDR3 is TGTGCCGGAACATTCGGGGGGCTCTCCTACGAGCAGTACTTC. This sequence encodes CAGTFGGLSYEQYF. The rearrangement uses TRBV2 and TRBJ2-7, with D possibly being TRBD2 (7 bases). The CDR3 has 14 residues. Between the trimmed V and J ends, which lost 11 bases and 0 bases, there was a span of 17 bases. Germline-derived CDR1 and CDR2 are SNHLY and FYNNEI.

The V and J genes are TRBV27 and TRBJ2-7; 8 bases are a match to TRBD1. The CDR3 totals 13 residues. J was trimmed by 0 bases and V by 11 bases; bases with no gene match: 6. CDR1 and CDR2 from the germline V gene are MNHEY and SMNVEV (reference sequence). The CDR3 sequence: CARGTGLSYEQYF. The CDR3 DNA sequence: TGTGCCCGCGGGACAGGACTCTCCTACGAGCAGTACTTC.

This chain uses TRBV4-2 with TRBJ1-4; the D is unclear. This CDR3 is 13 amino acids long. CDR1 is LGHNA and CDR2 is YNFKEQ in the germline V gene. The V gene lost 3 bases and the J gene lost 8 bases, with 10 bases spanning the gap. CDR3 residues: CASSQGKNEKLFF. CDR3 nucleotides: TGTGCCAGCAGCCAGGGCAAAAACGAAAAACTGTTTTTT.

This sequence joins TRBV5-1 and TRBJ1-4, with D perhaps TRBD1 (6 bases). The germline V gene encodes CDR1 SGHRS and CDR2 YFSETQ. The CDR3 loop spans 15 amino acids. The V end was cut by 4 bases, the J end by 0 bases, with 10 bases between. The CDR3 sequence is CASSLGGATNEKLFF. DNA of the CDR3: TGCGCCAGCAGCCTGGGGGGCGCAACTAATGAAAAACTGTTTTTT.

The chain recombines TRBV7-9 with TRBJ2-3; 9 bases match TRBD2. Germline trimming cut 5 bases from V and 3 bases from J; bases unmatched to any gene: 6. This CDR3 is 15 amino acids long. Germline loops: CDR1 SEHNR, CDR2 FQNEAQ (reference sequence). The CDR3 DNA follows: TGTGCCAGCAGCCGTCTAGCGGGGAGGACAGATACGCAGTATTTT. It encodes CASSRLAGRTDTQYF.

This chain joins TRBV19 and TRBJ2-7; the match to TRBD1 covers 8 bases. Germline CDR1 is LNHDA and CDR2 is SQIVND (reference sequence). Trimming cost V 3 bases and J 2 bases; bases outside gene matches: 6. CDR3 size: 15 residues. The CDR3: CASSMGQAFTYEQYF. The CDR3 DNA reads TGTGCCAGTAGTATGGGACAGGCGTTTACCTACGAGCAGTACTTC.

V is TRBV7-8 and J is TRBJ1-3, with D unresolved. The germline V gene has CDR1 SGHVS and CDR2 FQNEAQ. V was shortened by 8 bases and J by 5 bases, with 28 bases between the two germline ends. This CDR3 has 18 amino acids. In DNA, the CDR3 is TGTGCCAGCGTGCGTTGGAGAGTTGGGGTGAGGGAGAGAAACACCATATATTTT. This sequence encodes CASVRWRVGVRERNTIYF.

The chain employs TRBV3-1 (or the pseudogene TRBV3-2) and TRBJ2-5; D may be TRBD2 (6 bases). Looked up from germline, CDR1 is LGHDT and CDR2 is YNNKEL (reference sequence). V was clipped by 4 bases and J by 1 base, with 22 bases between them. The CDR3 runs to 18 residues. The CDR3 nucleotides read TGTGCCAGCAGCCCCGGGCGTGTTGGCGGGGAAGTCCAAGAGACCCAGTACTTC. Its translation: CASSPGRVGGEVQETQYF.

The J gene is TRBJ2-1, the V gene TRBV7-2, with 14 bases identical to TRBD2. Germline values: CDR1 SGHTA, CDR2 FQGNSA. This CDR3 is built from 14 residues. Trimming at V came to 4 bases and at J to 8 bases, leaving 1 base not matched to a gene. As DNA, the CDR3 is TGTGCCAGCAGCTCGGGACTAGCGGGGGATGAGCAGTTCTTC. Its translation: CASSSGLAGDEQFF. Looking up the rest from reference TRBV7-2 and TRBJ2-1 gives the full variable domain: GAGVSQSPSNKVTEKGKDVELRCDPISGHTALYWYRQSLGQGLEFLIYFQGNSAPDKSGLPSDRFSAERTGGSVSTLTIQRTQQEDSAVYLCASSSGLAGDEQFFGPGTRLTVL.

The J gene is TRBJ2-6, the V gene TRBV3-1 (or the pseudogene TRBV3-2), with 10 bases that match TRBD2. The V gene's germline CDR1 is LGHDT and CDR2 YNNKEL (reference sequence). The CDR3 totals 18 residues. After removal of 5 bases from V and 0 bases from J, the junction contained 7 bases not matched to a gene. The CDR3 DNA reads as TGTGCCAGCAGCTACCTCCTAGCGGGGGTCTCTGGGGCCAACGTCCTGACTTTC. Residues: CASSYLLAGVSGANVLTF.

The chain uses TRBV6-6 and TRBJ1-1; possibly TRBD1 for D (6 bases). V shed 4 bases and J shed 9 bases, with 9 bases lying between them. The CDR3 has 11 residues. From germline, CDR1 is MNHNY and CDR2 SVGAGI (reference sequence). CDR3 loop: CASSSGAQAFF. DNA of the CDR3: TGTGCCAGCAGTTCAGGGGCCCAAGCTTTCTTT.

The genes are TRBV28 and TRBJ1-4, with D possibly matching TRBD1 (5 bases). Germline lookup yields CDR1 MDHEN and CDR2 SYDVKM. V was trimmed by 8 bases and J by 8 bases, leaving 12 bases between them. The CDR3 has 12 residues. For the CDR3, the DNA is TGTGCCAGCTCCGGGCGGGGGGAAAAACTGTTTTTT. It specifies CASSGRGEKLFF.

This clone was counted a single time. The chain recombines TRBV6-2 or TRBV6-3 with TRBJ1-4; 10 nucleotides line up with TRBD1. The CDR3 extends over 17 amino acids. CDR1 MNHEY and CDR2 SVGEGT come from the germline V gene. V dropped 4 bases and J dropped 0; count of bases not matched to a gene: 5. Here the CDR3 reads CASSSNGQGATNEKLFF. In DNA, the CDR3 is TGTGCCAGCAGTTCCAACGGACAGGGGGCAACTAATGAAAAACTGTTTTTT.

This sequence joins TRBV2 and TRBJ1-1, with D possibly matching TRBD1 (6 bases). The CDR3 is 14 residues long. Germline lookup yields CDR1 SNHLY and CDR2 FYNNEI. V was cut by 5 bases and J by 4 bases, with 14 bases left in between. The CDR3 is CASSYTGISTEAFF. The CDR3 DNA follows: TGTGCCAGCAGTTACACAGGGATTAGCACTGAAGCTTTCTTT.

The chain employs TRBV30 and TRBJ1-2; 7 bases are a match to TRBD1. J was trimmed by 4 bases and V by 1 base; bases with no gene match: 6. The germline CDR1 and CDR2 sequences are GTSNPN and SVGIG (reference sequence). The CDR3 has 14 amino acids. The DNA of the CDR3 is TGTGCCTGGAGTGCCCGGACAGGAGCCTATGGCTACACCTTC. Translating gives CAWSARTGAYGYTF. Complete variable domain (other parts from reference TRBV30 and TRBJ1-2): SQTIHQWPATLVQPVGSPLSLECTVEGTSNPNLYWYRQAAGRGLQLLFYSVGIGQISSEVPQNLSASRPQDRQFILSSKKLLLSDSGFYLCAWSARTGAYGYTFGSGTRLTVV.

The V call is TRBV7-9, the J call TRBJ2-7; the match to TRBD1 covers 8 bases. The V segment lost 2 bases and the J segment 3 bases; nucleotides outside the gene matches: 3. Germline loops: CDR1 SEHNR, CDR2 FQNEAQ (reference sequence). CDR3 length: 14 amino acids. The CDR3: CASSLQGADYEQYF. The CDR3 DNA is TGTGCCAGCAGCTTACAGGGGGCTGACTACGAGCAGTACTTC. The full variable domain, in which reference TRBV7-9 and TRBJ2-7 provide the parts outside the CDR3, is DTGVSQNPRHKITKRGQNVTFRCDPISEHNRLYWYRQTLGQGPEFLTYFQNEAQLEKSRLLSDRFSAERPKGSFSTLEIQRTEQGDSAMYLCASSLQGADYEQYFGPGTRLTVT.

The chain combines TRBV27 with TRBJ1-2; the match to TRBD1 covers 7 bases. V was pared by 5 bases and J by 6 bases, with 6 bases of the junction left unmatched. Germline V gene data show CDR1 as MNHEY and CDR2 as SMNVEV (reference sequence). The CDR3 is made up of 13 amino acids. CDR3 protein: CASSATTGDGYTF. In nucleotides, the CDR3 is TGTGCCAGCAGTGCAACTACAGGGGATGGCTACACCTTC.

The CDR3 protein is CASSIHGGNTEAFF. DNA for the CDR3: TGTGCCAGTAGTATTCACGGGGGGAACACTGAAGCTTTCTTT. The V and J genes are TRBV19 and TRBJ1-1, with D maybe TRBD1 (5 bases). CDR1 LNHDA and CDR2 SQIVND come from the germline V gene (reference sequence). Trimming removed 3 bases at V and 1 base at J, with 9 bases between. The CDR3 loop spans 14 amino acids.

This sequence joins TRBV20-1 and TRBJ1-1; TRBD1 might be the D (6 bases). The CDR3 has 11 residues. The V gene's germline CDR1 is DFQATT and CDR2 SNEGSKA (reference sequence). The V end lost 6 bases, the J end lost 7 bases, and 12 bases lay between the germline ends. This CDR3 reads CSAPDRVEAFF. The CDR3 nucleotides read TGCAGTGCACCGGACAGAGTTGAAGCTTTCTTT.

The chain has TRBV6-1 and TRBJ2-7; 7 bases map to TRBD1. Looked up from germline, CDR1 is MNHNS and CDR2 is SASEGT. This CDR3 region has 15 residues. V shed 7 bases and J 1 base; nucleotides not matched to a gene: 10. Here the CDR3 reads CASKPERDRSYEQYF. The CDR3 region has the DNA TGTGCCAGCAAACCCGAACGGGACAGATCCTACGAGCAGTACTTC.

The V and J genes are TRBV2 and TRBJ2-2; 11 bases match TRBD1. The ends lost 5 bases at V and 2 bases at J; junction bases unmatched: 1. The CDR3 covers 15 residues. Germline values: CDR1 SNHLY, CDR2 FYNNEI. The CDR3 region is CASSRTGGNTGELFF. CDR3 nucleotide sequence: TGTGCCAGCAGTAGGACAGGGGGCAACACCGGGGAGCTGTTTTTT.